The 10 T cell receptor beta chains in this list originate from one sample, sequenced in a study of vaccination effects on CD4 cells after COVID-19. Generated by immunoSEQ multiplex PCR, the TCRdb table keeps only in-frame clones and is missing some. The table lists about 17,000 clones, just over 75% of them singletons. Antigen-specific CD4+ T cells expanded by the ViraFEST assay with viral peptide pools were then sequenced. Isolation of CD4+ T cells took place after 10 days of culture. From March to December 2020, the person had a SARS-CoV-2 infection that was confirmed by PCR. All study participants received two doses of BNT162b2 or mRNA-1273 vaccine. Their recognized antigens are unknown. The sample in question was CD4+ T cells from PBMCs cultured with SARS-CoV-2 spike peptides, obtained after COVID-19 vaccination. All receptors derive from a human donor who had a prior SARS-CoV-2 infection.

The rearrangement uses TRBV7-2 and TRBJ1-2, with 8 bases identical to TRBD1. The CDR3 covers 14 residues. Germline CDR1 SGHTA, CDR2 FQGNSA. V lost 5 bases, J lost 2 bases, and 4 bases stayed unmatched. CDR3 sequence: CASSEWTGNYGYTF. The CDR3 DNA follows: TGTGCCAGCAGCGAATGGACAGGGAACTATGGCTACACCTTC. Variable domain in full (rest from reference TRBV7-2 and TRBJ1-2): GAGVSQSPSNKVTEKGKDVELRCDPISGHTALYWYRQSLGQGLEFLIYFQGNSAPDKSGLPSDRFSAERTGGSVSTLTIQRTQQEDSAVYLCASSEWTGNYGYTFGSGTRLTVV.

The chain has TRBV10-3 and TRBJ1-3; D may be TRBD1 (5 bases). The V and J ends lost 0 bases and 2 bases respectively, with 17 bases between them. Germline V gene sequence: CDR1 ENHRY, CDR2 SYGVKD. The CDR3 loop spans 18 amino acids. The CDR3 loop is CAISESNFIRGTGNTIYF. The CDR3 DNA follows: TGTGCCATCAGTGAGTCGAATTTCATTCGGGGGACTGGAAACACCATATATTTT.

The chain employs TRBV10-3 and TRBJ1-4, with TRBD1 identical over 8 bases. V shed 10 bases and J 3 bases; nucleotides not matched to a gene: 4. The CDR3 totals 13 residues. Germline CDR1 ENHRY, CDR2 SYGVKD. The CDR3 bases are TGTGCCACCACAGGGGGATCTAATGAAAAACTGTTTTTT. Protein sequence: CATTGGSNEKLFF.

CDR3 sequence: CASGIGTDYEFSPLHF. CDR3 DNA: TGTGCCAGCGGCATCGGGACAGATTACGAATTTTCACCCCTCCACTTT. The chain employs TRBV2 and TRBJ1-6, with 7 bases lining up with TRBD1. The CDR3 sequence is 16 residues long. Germline CDR1 SNHLY, CDR2 FYNNEI. V lost 8 bases to trimming and J lost 9 bases; unmatched junction nucleotides: 16.

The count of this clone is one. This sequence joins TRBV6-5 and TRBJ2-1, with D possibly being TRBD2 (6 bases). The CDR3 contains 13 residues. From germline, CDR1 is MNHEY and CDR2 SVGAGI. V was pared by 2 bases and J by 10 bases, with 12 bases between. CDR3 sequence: CASSYHGSGEQFF. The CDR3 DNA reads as TGTGCCAGCAGTTACCACGGGAGTGGCGAGCAGTTCTTC.

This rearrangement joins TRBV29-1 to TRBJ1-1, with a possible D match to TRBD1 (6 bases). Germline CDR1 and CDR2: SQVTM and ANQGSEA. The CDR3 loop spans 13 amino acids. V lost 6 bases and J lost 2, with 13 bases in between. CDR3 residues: CSVAAGTNTEAFF. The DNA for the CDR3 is TGCAGCGTGGCCGCCGGGACAAACACTGAAGCTTTCTTT.

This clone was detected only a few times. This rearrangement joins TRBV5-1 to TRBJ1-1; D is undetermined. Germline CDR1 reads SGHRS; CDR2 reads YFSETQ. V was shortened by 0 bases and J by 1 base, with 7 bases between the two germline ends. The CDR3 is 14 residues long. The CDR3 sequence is CASSLEQPNTEAFF. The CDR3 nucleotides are TGCGCCAGCAGCTTGGAACAGCCGAACACTGAAGCTTTCTTT.

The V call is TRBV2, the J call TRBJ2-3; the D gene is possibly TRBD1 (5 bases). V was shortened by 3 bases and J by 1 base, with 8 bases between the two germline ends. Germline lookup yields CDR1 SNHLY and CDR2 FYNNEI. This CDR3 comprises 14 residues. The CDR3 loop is CASSDREGTDTQYF. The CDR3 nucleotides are TGTGCCAGCAGTGACAGGGAAGGCACAGATACGCAGTATTTT.

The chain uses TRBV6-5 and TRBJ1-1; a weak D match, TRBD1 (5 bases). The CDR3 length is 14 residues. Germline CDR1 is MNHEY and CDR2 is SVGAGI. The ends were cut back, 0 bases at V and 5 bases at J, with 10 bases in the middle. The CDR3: CASSYSAGRTEAFF. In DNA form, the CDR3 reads TGTGCCAGCAGTTACTCTGCAGGGCGAACTGAAGCTTTCTTT.

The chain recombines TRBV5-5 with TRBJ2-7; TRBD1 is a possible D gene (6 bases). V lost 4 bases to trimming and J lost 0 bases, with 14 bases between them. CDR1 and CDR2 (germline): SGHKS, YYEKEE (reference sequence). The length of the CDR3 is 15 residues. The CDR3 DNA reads TGTGCCAGCAGCGCATCCGGGACAAACTCCTACGAGCAGTACTTC. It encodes CASSASGTNSYEQYF.